In this sample, the clone carrying this T cell receptor (beta chain) turned up many times. CDR3 and TCR beta VDJ profiling relied on genomic DNA as the template. TCRdb re-derived calls from the reads in MiXCR, one entry per CDR3 protein. This sample has about 190,000 distinct CDR3 sequences, with over 60% found just once. The entry originates in a study of CD8+CD57+ T cells in acquired aplastic anemia. Across the whole study: When averaged, DNA from sorted CD4+ and CD8+ cells came to approximately 3.2 ug.

V dropped 1 base and J dropped 0 bases, with 9 bases sitting between them. The CDR3 runs to 15 residues. The germline CDR1 and CDR2 sequences are MNHNS and SASEGT. Sequencing used sorted CD4+, CD8+, or CD8+CD57+ T cells (not recorded which) from PBMCs. The rearrangement links TRBV6-1 to TRBJ1-2; D not resolved. The sequence was collected from a human donor with severe aplastic anemia or a healthy control (not recorded which). The CDR3 loop reads CASSEDAGANYGYTF. As DNA, the CDR3 is TGTGCCAGCAGTGAAGACGCAGGAGCTAACTATGGCTACACCTTC.